This passage covers 10 T cell receptor beta chains from one sample sequenced in a study of cytomegalovirus exposure and HLA in healthy donors. This PCR relied on a set of 60 Vbeta primers and 13 Jbeta primers. Profiled with immunoSEQ multiplex PCR; TCRdb holds only in-frame clones, not every one. Of about 130,000 clones listed, around 80% are singletons. Material for sequencing was PBMCs. The receptor set was obtained from a man younger than 45 in good health and CMV-seronegative.

V and J are TRBV9 and TRBJ1-3; D unclear. The CDR3 has 14 amino acids. Germline V gene data show CDR1 as SGDLS and CDR2 as YYNGEE. Trimming shortened V by 6 bases and J by 8 bases, and 18 bases separated the two germline ends. Here the CDR3 DNA reads TGTGCCAGCAACCGGGGAGTGGGAAGGGACACCATATATTTT. It yields the protein CASNRGVGRDTIYF. Combining the CDR3 with reference TRBV9 and TRBJ1-3 gives the whole variable domain DSGVTQTPKHLITATGQRVTLRCSPRSGDLSVYWYQQSLDQGLQFLIQYYNGEERAKGNILERFSAQQFPDLHSELNLSSLELGDSALYFCASNRGVGRDTIYFGEGSWLTVV.

J is TRBJ1-2 and V is TRBV2; D not resolved. V was shortened by 2 bases and J by 6 bases, with 10 bases between the two germline ends. Germline CDR1 SNHLY, CDR2 FYNNEI. The CDR3 totals 13 residues. The CDR3 coding sequence is TGTGCCAGCAGTGAATTTCCCGGGGATGGCTACACCTTC. Its protein product is CASSEFPGDGYTF.

V gene TRBV4-2 combines with J gene TRBJ1-3; D ambiguous. The ends were cut back, 4 bases at V and 0 bases at J, with 13 bases in the middle. CDR1 and CDR2 (germline): LGHNA, YNFKEQ. CDR3 length: 16 amino acids. CDR3 bases: TGTGCCAGCAGCCCCCGACTGTCTCTCTCTGGAAACACCATATATTTT. Its translation: CASSPRLSLSGNTIYF.

J is TRBJ2-7 and V is TRBV15, with 8 bases aligning to TRBD2. Germline V gene data show CDR1 as LNHNV and CDR2 as YYDKDF (reference sequence). Trimming removed 0 bases from V and 7 bases from J; junction bases left unmatched: 5. The CDR3 sequence is 14 residues long. CDR3 coding DNA: TGTGCCACCAGCAGAGAGGCGACGGGGGGGGAGCAGTACTTC. This translates into CATSREATGGEQYF.

The chain carries TRBV6-5 and TRBJ1-2; perhaps TRBD1 as D (5 bases). The CDR3 runs 15 residues. The germline V gene encodes CDR1 MNHEY and CDR2 SVGAGI. Trimming cost V 2 bases and J 3 bases, with 13 bases left between them. The CDR3 protein is CASSYGVRAHYGYTF. The DNA for the CDR3 is TGTGCCAGCAGTTACGGGGTCAGGGCCCACTATGGCTACACCTTC.

This chain joins TRBV4-3 and TRBJ1-5; D is unresolved. V lost 0 bases, J lost 2 bases, and 8 bases lay in between. In germline, CDR1 is LGHNA, CDR2 YSLEER. The CDR3 runs to 15 residues. Written as DNA, the CDR3 is TGCGCCAGCAGCCAAGATGCGAGGGGCAATCAGCCCCAGCATTTT. Its protein is CASSQDARGNQPQHF.

For this clone: The junction and the germline gene differ at one end; a read error may be behind it. The gene calls are TRBV13 and TRBJ1-4, with D unclear. The CDR3 totals 14 residues. Per the germline V gene, CDR1 is PRHDT and CDR2 is FYEKMQ (reference sequence). The CDR3 DNA follows: TGTGCCAGCAGCCGGTCCCAACGTAATGAAAAACTGCTTTTT. Its translation: CASSRSQRNEKLLF.

A few counts support this clone. The chain has TRBV15 and TRBJ1-5; D not resolved. CDR1 LNHNV and CDR2 YYDKDF come from the germline V gene (reference sequence). V lost 0 bases and J lost 0, with 6 bases in between. This CDR3 has 15 amino acids. The CDR3 DNA follows: TGTGCCACCAGCAGAGAAGCTGGTAGCAATCAGCCCCAGCATTTT. This translates into CATSREAGSNQPQHF.

The chain couples TRBV4-3 to TRBJ2-4; the match to TRBD2 covers 14 bases. This CDR3 spans 18 amino acids. Trimming took 4 bases from V and 0 from J; bases not matched to a gene: 5. CDR1 and CDR2 (germline): LGHNA, YSLEER. The CDR3 bases are TGCGCCAGCAGCCCCGGGACTAGCGGGGGTCTAGCCAAAAACATTCAGTACTTC. Translating gives CASSPGTSGGLAKNIQYF.

The V call is TRBV4-2, the J call TRBJ1-4; D is undetermined. The CDR3 spans 17 residues. V lost 0 bases and J 7 bases, leaving 18 bases between the germline ends. CDR1 is LGHNA, CDR2 YNFKEQ, per germline. CDR3 coding DNA: TGTGCCAGCAGCCAAGATAGGATGGGAGAAGGCGGTGAAAAACTGTTTTTT. Translated: CASSQDRMGEGGEKLFF.